This T cell receptor (beta chain) was documented in a study of control samples from healthy donors and cancer patients. The CDR3 loop spans 15 amino acids. V lost 0 bases and J 3 bases, leaving 12 bases between the germline ends. The germline CDR1 and CDR2 sequences are SGHRS and YFSETQ. Using immunoSEQ multiplex PCR, the repertoire was profiled, and TCRdb retains in-frame clones only, with some absent. The sample holds over 120,000 clones, about 91% seen once. The rearrangement joins TRBV5-1 to TRBJ1-1, with D hard to call. What was sequenced was blood. The sequence derives from a young man in good health. The CDR3 reads CASSLVPFQDTEAFF. For the CDR3, the DNA is TGCGCCAGCAGCTTGGTTCCTTTTCAAGACACTGAAGCTTTCTTT.